Listed below are T cell receptor beta chains from one sample, sequenced in a study of shared clonotypes between healthy human individuals. Only in-frame clones appear in the TCRdb table, and some are missing; sequencing was by immunoSEQ multiplex PCR. The sample yields some 2 million clones, about 95% seen once. Sequenced sample: naive CD8+ T cells sorted from blood. The receptors come from a man aged 18 to 35 in good health. The CDR3 runs from the conserved cysteine through the conserved F or W. The order of the fields is J gene, D gene, clone size, V gene, CDR3 DNA, CDR3 protein. A D gene is named only where the DNA matches it firmly. Rows may omit the clone size; those that give it use once, few, many or a size class.

J: TRBJ1-1
D: .
size: .
V: TRBV7-9
DNA: TGTGCCAGCAGCTTAGAAAGTGAAGCTTTCTTT
CDR3: CASSLESEAFF

J: TRBJ1-5
D: TRBD1
size: .
V: TRBV7-9
DNA: TGTGCCAGCAGCCTTACAGGGACAGATAATCAGCCCCAGCATTTT
CDR3: CASSLTGTDNQPQHF

J: TRBJ2-1
D: .
size: .
V: TRBV29-1
DNA: TGCAGCGTTGAAGAGGGGCAGTATGAGCAGTTCTTC
CDR3: CSVEEGQYEQFF

J: TRBJ2-3
D: TRBD2
size: .
V: TRBV13
DNA: TGTGCCAGCAGGGAGCGGGGGCAGCCTTTCACAGATACGCAGTATTTT
CDR3: CASRERGQPFTDTQYF

J: TRBJ1-1
D: TRBD1
size: .
V: TRBV19
DNA: TGTGCCAGTAGTCTACAGGGGGGTTACACTGAAGCTTTCTTT
CDR3: CASSLQGGYTEAFF

J: TRBJ2-1
D: TRBD2
size: .
V: TRBV27
DNA: TGTGCCAGCAGCCGTGGACTAGCGGGGGGTATCTACAATGAGCAGTTCTTC
CDR3: CASSRGLAGGIYNEQFF

J: TRBJ2-7
D: TRBD2
size: .
V: TRBV7-8
DNA: TGTGCCAGCAGCTTAGGAGGACTAGCGGCAGTCGAGCAGTACTTC
CDR3: CASSLGGLAAVEQYF

J: TRBJ1-1
D: .
size: .
V: TRBV28
DNA: TGTGCCAGCACCTTGGGGGAAACCACTGAAGCTTTCTTT
CDR3: CASTLGETTEAFF

J: TRBJ1-2
D: .
size: once
V: TRBV4-1
DNA: TGCGCCAGCAGCCAGGGGACCTTCGCAGAGTATGGCTACACCTTC
CDR3: CASSQGTFAEYGYTF

J: TRBJ2-7
D: .
size: .
V: TRBV4-1
DNA: TGCGCCAGCAGCCAAGAGGGGCCAGAAGTCGATTCCGGCTCAAACGAGCAGTACTTC
CDR3: CASSQEGPEVDSGSNEQYF

J: TRBJ1-1
D: TRBD1
size: .
V: TRBV4-1
DNA: TGCGCCAGCAGCCCGCGGACAGGGTACACTGAAGCTTTCTTT
CDR3: CASSPRTGYTEAFF

J: TRBJ1-3
D: .
size: .
V: TRBV5-8
DNA: TGTGCCAGCAGCTTCGGTAGTTTTCTTAGCTCTGGAAACACCATATATTTT
CDR3: CASSFGSFLSSGNTIYF

J: TRBJ1-1
D: .
size: .
V: TRBV7-6
DNA: TGTGCCAGCAGCTCACGTCCGGGGCGGGGGGACTCGACTGAAGCTTTCTTT
CDR3: CASSSRPGRGDSTEAFF

J: TRBJ2-7
D: TRBD2
size: .
V: TRBV27
DNA: TGTGCCAGCAGTCCCCTGGGACTAGCGGGGGGGGAGCAGTACTTC
CDR3: CASSPLGLAGGEQYF

J: TRBJ1-5
D: .
size: .
V: TRBV4-1
DNA: TGCGCCAGCAGCCCAGTGGGAAGCAATCAGCCCCAGCATTTT
CDR3: CASSPVGSNQPQHF

J: TRBJ2-1
D: TRBD2
size: .
V: TRBV30
DNA: TGTGCCTGGAACCCTAGCGGGGCCTACAATGAGCAGTTCTTC
CDR3: CAWNPSGAYNEQFF

J: TRBJ1-1
D: .
size: once
V: TRBV18
DNA: TGTGCCAGCTCACCACTTGGGGCAGGTATGAACACTGAAGCTTTCTTT
CDR3: CASSPLGAGMNTEAFF

J: TRBJ1-4
D: .
size: many
V: TRBV5-1
DNA: TGCGCCAGCAGCCTGGTGGGAATCGACAGTGCAACTAATGAAAAACTGTTTTTT
CDR3: CASSLVGIDSATNEKLFF

J: TRBJ1-1
D: .
size: .
V: TRBV5-1
DNA: TGCGCCAGCAGCCAGGGACGGATGAACACTGAAGCTTTCTTT
CDR3: CASSQGRMNTEAFF

J: TRBJ1-2
D: .
size: .
V: TRBV9
DNA: TGTGCCAGCAGCTCAATAACAGGGATGGGAGGCTACACCTTC
CDR3: CASSSITGMGGYTF

J: TRBJ1-1
D: .
size: once
V: TRBV11-1
DNA: TGTGCCAGCAGCTTACAGGGACCGGACACTGAAGCTTTCTTT
CDR3: CASSLQGPDTEAFF

J: TRBJ1-4
D: TRBD1
size: .
V: TRBV28
DNA: TGTGCCAGCAGTCCCCCGGGACAGAGTCAACTGTTTTTT
CDR3: CASSPPGQSQLFF

J: TRBJ2-3
D: .
size: .
V: TRBV9
DNA: TGTGCCAGCAGCGCCTCAGGGGCCCTGGCAGATACGCAGTATTTT
CDR3: CASSASGALADTQYF